The clone carrying this T cell receptor (beta chain) was found many times. Its antigen remains unknown. TCRdb re-derived calls from the multiplex PCR reads in MiXCR, one entry per CDR3 protein. The data contain some 110,000 distinct CDR3 sequences, about 30% of them seen just once; the ten biggest clones take up approximately 6%. The data were obtained in a study of breast tumors, draining lymph nodes, adjacent tissues. Study findings and constraints: Tumor repertoires ranked between lymph nodes and nontumor tissue in diversity, with V and J gene preferences. Compared with basal-like, luminal-like tumors shared significantly more repertoire with nontumor tissue. Data fit most tumor T cells coming from lymph node, expanding in tumor. Tumor T cell lymph node origin was a supported hypothesis, not proven.

Samples came from axillary lymph nodes draining the breast cancer. The receptor was isolated from a female donor with breast cancer. Some clones in this sample may be carry-over from other donors' samples. Source material: axillary lymph node tissue.

The CDR3 nucleotides read TGTGCCAGCAGCGGACAGGGAAATTCACCCCTCCACTTT. Protein product: CASSGQGNSPLHF. V is TRBV9 and J is TRBJ1-6; 7 nucleotides align to TRBD1. V was clipped by 3 bases and J by 7 bases; unmatched bases: 1. The CDR3 has 13 amino acids. Germline lookup yields CDR1 SGDLS and CDR2 YYNGEE.